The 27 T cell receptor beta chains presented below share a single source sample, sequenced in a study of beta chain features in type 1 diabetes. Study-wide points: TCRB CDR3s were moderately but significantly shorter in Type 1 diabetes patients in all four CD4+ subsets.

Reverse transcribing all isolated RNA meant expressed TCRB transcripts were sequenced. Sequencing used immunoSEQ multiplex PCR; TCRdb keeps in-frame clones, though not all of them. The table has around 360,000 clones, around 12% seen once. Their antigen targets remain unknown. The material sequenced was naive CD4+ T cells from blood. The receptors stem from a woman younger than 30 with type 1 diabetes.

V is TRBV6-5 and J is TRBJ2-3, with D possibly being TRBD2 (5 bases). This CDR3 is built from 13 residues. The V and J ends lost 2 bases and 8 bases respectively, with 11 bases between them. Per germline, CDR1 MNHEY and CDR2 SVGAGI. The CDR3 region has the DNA TGTGCCAGCAGTTACCCGGGGTTCGGTACGCAGTATTTT. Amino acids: CASSYPGFGTQYF.

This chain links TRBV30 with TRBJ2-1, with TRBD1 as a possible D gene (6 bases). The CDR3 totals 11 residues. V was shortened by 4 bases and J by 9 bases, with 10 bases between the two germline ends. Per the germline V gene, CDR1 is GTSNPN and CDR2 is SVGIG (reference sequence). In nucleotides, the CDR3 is TGTGCCTGGACAGGGGAGACTGAGCAGTTCTTC. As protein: CAWTGETEQFF.

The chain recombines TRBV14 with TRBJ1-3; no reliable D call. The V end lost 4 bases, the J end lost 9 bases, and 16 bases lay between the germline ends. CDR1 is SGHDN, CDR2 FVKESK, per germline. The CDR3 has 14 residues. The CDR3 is CASSREISVPTIYF. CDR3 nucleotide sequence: TGTGCCAGCAGCCGAGAGATTTCGGTCCCCACCATATATTTT.

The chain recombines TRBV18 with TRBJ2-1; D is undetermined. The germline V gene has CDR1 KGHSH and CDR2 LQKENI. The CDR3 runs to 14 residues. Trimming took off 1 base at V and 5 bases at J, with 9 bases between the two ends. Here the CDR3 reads CASSPLVEHNEQFF. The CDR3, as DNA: TGTGCCAGCTCACCACTCGTGGAGCACAATGAGCAGTTCTTC.

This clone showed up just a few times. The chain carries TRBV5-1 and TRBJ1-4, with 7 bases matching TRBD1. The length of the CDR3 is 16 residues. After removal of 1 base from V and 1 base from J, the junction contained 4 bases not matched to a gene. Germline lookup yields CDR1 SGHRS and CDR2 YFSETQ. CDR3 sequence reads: CASSLTGAVTNEKLFF. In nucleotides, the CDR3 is TGCGCCAGCAGCTTGACAGGGGCGGTAACTAATGAAAAACTGTTTTTT. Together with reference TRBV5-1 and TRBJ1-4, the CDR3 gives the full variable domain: KAGVTQTPRYLIKTRGQQVTLSCSPISGHRSVSWYQQTPGQGLQFLFEYFSETQRNKGNFPGRFSGRQFSNSRSEMNVSTLELGDSALYLCASSLTGAVTNEKLFFGSGTQLSVL.

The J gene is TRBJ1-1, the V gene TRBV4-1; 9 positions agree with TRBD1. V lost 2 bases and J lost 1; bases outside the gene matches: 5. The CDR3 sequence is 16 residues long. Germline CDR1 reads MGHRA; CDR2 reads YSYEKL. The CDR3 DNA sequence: TGCGCCAGCAGCCAATCAAACAGGGGGCGGAACACTGAAGCTTTCTTT. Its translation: CASSQSNRGRNTEAFF.

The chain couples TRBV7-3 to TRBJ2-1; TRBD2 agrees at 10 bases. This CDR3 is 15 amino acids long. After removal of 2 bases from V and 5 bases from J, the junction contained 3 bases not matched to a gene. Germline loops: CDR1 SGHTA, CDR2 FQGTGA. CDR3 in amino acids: CASSLLLAGDNEQFF. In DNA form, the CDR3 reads TGTGCCAGCAGCTTACTCCTAGCGGGAGACAATGAGCAGTTCTTC.

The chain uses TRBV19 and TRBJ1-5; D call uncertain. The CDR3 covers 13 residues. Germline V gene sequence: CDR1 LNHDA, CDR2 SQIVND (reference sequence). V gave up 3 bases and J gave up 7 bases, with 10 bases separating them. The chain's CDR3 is CASSMSLSQPQHF. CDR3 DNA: TGTGCCAGTAGTATGAGTCTAAGCCAGCCCCAGCATTTT.

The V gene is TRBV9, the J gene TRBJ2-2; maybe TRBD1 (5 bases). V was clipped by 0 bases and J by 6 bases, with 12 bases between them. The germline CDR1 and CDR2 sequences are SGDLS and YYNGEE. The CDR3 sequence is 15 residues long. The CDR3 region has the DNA TGTGCCAGCAGCGTAGGGCAGGGTTCATCCGGGGAGCTGTTTTTT. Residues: CASSVGQGSSGELFF.

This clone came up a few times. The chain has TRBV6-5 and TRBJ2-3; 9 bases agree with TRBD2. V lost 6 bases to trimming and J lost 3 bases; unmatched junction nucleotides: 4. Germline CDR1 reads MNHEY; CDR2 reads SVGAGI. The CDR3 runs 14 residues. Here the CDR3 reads CASRAGLATDTQYF. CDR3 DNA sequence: TGTGCCAGCAGGGCGGGACTAGCAACAGATACGCAGTATTTT.

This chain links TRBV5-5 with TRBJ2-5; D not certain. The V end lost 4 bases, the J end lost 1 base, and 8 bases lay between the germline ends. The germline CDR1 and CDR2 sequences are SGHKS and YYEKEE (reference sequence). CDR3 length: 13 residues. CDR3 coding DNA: TGTGCCAGCAGCCCCTATGCCCAAGAGACCCAGTACTTC. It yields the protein CASSPYAQETQYF. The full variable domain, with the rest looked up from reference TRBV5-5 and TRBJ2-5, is DAGVTQSPTHLIKTRGQQVTLRCSPISGHKSVSWYQQVLGQGPQFIFQYYEKEERGRGNFPDRFSARQFPNYSSELNVNALLLGDSALYLCASSPYAQETQYFGPGTRLLVL.

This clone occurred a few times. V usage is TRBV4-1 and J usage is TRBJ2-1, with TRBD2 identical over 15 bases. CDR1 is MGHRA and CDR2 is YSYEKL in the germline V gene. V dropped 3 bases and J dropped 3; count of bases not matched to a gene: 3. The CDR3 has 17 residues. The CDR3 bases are TGCGCCAGCAGCCATGGACTAGCGGGAGGGAGCTACAATGAGCAGTTCTTC. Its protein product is CASSHGLAGGSYNEQFF.

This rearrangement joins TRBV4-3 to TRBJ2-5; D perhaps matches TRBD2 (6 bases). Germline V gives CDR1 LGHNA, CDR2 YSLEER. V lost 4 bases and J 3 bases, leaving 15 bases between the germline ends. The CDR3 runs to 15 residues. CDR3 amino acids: CASSRTGLLKETQYF. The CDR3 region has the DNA TGCGCCAGCAGCCGGACGGGACTTCTAAAAGAGACCCAGTACTTC.

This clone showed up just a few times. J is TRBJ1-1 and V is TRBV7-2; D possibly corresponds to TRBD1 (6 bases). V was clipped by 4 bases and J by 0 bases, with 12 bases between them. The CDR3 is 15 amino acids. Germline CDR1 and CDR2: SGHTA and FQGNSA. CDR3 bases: TGTGCCAGCAGCTGGCCGACAGGACTGAACACTGAAGCTTTCTTT. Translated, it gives CASSWPTGLNTEAFF. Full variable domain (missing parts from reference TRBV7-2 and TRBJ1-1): GAGVSQSPSNKVTEKGKDVELRCDPISGHTALYWYRQSLGQGLEFLIYFQGNSAPDKSGLPSDRFSAERTGGSVSTLTIQRTQQEDSAVYLCASSWPTGLNTEAFFGQGTRLTVV.

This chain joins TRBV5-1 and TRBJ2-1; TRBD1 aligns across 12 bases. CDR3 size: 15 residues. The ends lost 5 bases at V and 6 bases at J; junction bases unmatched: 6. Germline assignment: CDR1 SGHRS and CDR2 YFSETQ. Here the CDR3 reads CASSRGQGATNEQFF. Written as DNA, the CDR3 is TGCGCCAGCAGTCGGGGACAGGGGGCGACCAATGAGCAGTTCTTC.

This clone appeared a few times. CDR3 sequence reads: CAWRALEGYGYTF. In DNA, the CDR3 is TGTGCCTGGAGAGCCCTGGAGGGCTATGGCTACACCTTC. The chain employs TRBV30 and TRBJ1-2; D call uncertain. V shed 3 bases and J shed 4 bases, with 12 bases lying between them. The germline gives CDR1 GTSNPN, CDR2 SVGIG (reference sequence). This CDR3 has 13 amino acids. Variable domain in full (rest from reference TRBV30 and TRBJ1-2): SQTIHQWPATLVQPVGSPLSLECTVEGTSNPNLYWYRQAAGRGLQLLFYSVGIGQISSEVPQNLSASRPQDRQFILSSKKLLLSDSGFYLCAWRALEGYGYTFGSGTRLTVV.

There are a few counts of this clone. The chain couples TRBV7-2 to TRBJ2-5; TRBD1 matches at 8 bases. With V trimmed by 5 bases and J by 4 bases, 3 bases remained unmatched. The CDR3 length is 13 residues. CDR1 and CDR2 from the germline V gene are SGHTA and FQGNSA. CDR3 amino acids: CASSQQGGETQYF. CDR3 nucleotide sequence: TGTGCCAGCAGCCAACAGGGGGGAGAGACCCAGTACTTC.

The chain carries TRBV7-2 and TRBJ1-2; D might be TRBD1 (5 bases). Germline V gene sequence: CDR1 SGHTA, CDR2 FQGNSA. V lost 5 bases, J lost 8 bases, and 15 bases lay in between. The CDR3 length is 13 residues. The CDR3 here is CASSPMIRVGYTF. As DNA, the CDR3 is TGTGCCAGCAGCCCAATGATCAGGGTCGGCTACACCTTC.

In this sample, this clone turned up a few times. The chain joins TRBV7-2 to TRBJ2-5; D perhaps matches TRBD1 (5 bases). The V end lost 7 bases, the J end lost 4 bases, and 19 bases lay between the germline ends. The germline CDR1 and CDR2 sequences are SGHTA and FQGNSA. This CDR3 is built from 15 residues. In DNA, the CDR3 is TGTGCCAGCAACCAGAGATTGGGGCTGGGAGAGACCCAGTACTTC. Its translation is CASNQRLGLGETQYF.

As DNA, the CDR3 is TGTGCCAGCAGTTTATCGCTCTCTAGCATCGTGCGTGAGCAGTTCTTC. Its translation: CASSLSLSSIVREQFF. The chain uses TRBV27 and TRBJ2-1; D is possibly TRBD2 (5 bases). This CDR3 spans 16 amino acids. V dropped 0 bases and J dropped 9 bases, with 18 bases sitting between them. Germline V lookup: CDR1 MNHEY, CDR2 SMNVEV (reference sequence).

CDR3 bases: TGCAGCGTTGGCAGGGATGGGACAGATACGCAGTATTTT. Its translation: CSVGRDGTDTQYF. The chain couples TRBV29-1 to TRBJ2-3; D may be TRBD1 (5 bases). The CDR3 has 13 residues. Germline V gives CDR1 SQVTM, CDR2 ANQGSEA. Trimming shortened V by 4 bases and J by 3 bases, and 11 bases separated the two germline ends.

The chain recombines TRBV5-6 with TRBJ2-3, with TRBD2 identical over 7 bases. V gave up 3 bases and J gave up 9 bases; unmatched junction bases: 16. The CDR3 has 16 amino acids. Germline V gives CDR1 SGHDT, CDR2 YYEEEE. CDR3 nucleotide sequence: TGTGCCAGCAGCTCGACTTCTAGCGGCCTAAGAGGAACGCAGTATTTT. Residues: CASSSTSSGLRGTQYF.

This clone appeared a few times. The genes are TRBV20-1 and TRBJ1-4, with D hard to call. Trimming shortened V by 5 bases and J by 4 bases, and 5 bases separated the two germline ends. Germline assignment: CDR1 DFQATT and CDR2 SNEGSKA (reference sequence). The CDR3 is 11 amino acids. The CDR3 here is CSAPINEKLFF. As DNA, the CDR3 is TGCAGTGCTCCCATTAATGAAAAACTGTTTTTT.

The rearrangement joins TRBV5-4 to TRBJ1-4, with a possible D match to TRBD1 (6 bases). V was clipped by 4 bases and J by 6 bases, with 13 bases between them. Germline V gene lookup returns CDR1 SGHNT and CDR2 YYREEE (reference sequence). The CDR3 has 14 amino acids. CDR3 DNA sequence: TGTGCCAGCAGCCTACAGGGTACTCATGAAAAACTGTTTTTT. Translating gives CASSLQGTHEKLFF.

DNA for the CDR3: TGTGCCTGGACATCCGGGACAGGGAAGACGGAGACCCAGTACTTC. Residues: CAWTSGTGKTETQYF. The chain links TRBV30 to TRBJ2-5; 9 bases agree with TRBD1. This CDR3 is built from 15 residues. V gave up 4 bases and J gave up 5 bases; unmatched junction bases: 11. CDR1 is GTSNPN and CDR2 is SVGIG in the germline V gene (reference sequence). Variable domain in full (rest from reference TRBV30 and TRBJ2-5): SQTIHQWPATLVQPVGSPLSLECTVEGTSNPNLYWYRQAAGRGLQLLFYSVGIGQISSEVPQNLSASRPQDRQFILSSKKLLLSDSGFYLCAWTSGTGKTETQYFGPGTRLLVL.

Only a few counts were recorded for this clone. CDR3 nucleotide sequence: TGTGCCAGCGGCGTCGGGGGTGAAGCTTTCTTT. It encodes CASGVGGEAFF. The rearrangement uses TRBV7-2 and TRBJ1-1, with D tentatively TRBD1 (5 bases). The CDR3 is 11 residues long. V was clipped by 8 bases and J by 7 bases, with 11 bases between them. Per the germline V gene, CDR1 is SGHTA and CDR2 is FQGNSA.

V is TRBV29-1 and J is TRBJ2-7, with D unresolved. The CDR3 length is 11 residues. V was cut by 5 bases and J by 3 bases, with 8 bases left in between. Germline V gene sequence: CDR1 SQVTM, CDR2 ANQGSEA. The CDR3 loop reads CSVLELYEQYF. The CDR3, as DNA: TGCAGCGTTCTTGAACTCTACGAGCAGTACTTC.